The 27 T cell receptor beta chains in this list originate from one sample, sequenced in a study of T cell changes during pregnancy in multiple sclerosis. The table came from immunoSEQ multiplex PCR; TCRdb's copy has only in-frame clones and leaves some out. The table has about 28,000 clones, around 88% seen once. Sample: CD4+ T cells from peripheral blood mononuclear cells, taken in the first trimester of pregnancy. The receptors come from a female donor in good health, enrolled as a control in a pregnancy study.

The chain recombines TRBV11-1 with TRBJ2-4; 8 bases are a match to TRBD1. This CDR3 contains 14 residues. V was pared by 3 bases and J by 7 bases, with 5 bases of the junction left unmatched. The V gene's germline CDR1 is SGHAT and CDR2 FQDESV (reference sequence). CDR3 protein: CASSLGQAENIQYF. For the CDR3, the DNA is TGTGCCAGCAGCTTGGGACAGGCAGAGAACATTCAGTACTTC.

CDR3 DNA: TGTGCCAGCAGCCAAGAGGAGGGTGGCTACACCTTC. Amino acid sequence: CASSQEEGGYTF. The chain uses TRBV4-2 and TRBJ1-2; D is uncertain. CDR1 and CDR2 (germline): LGHNA, YNFKEQ. The CDR3 spans 12 residues. V lost 0 bases, J lost 7 bases, and 6 bases lay in between.

This clone showed up just a few times. The chain couples TRBV11-3 to TRBJ1-6, with D hard to call. Trimming took off 2 bases at V and 9 bases at J, with 8 bases between the two ends. The CDR3 runs to 13 residues. Germline CDR1 is SGHNT and CDR2 is YENEEA. The CDR3 here is CASSLPGSSPLHF. The CDR3 DNA reads as TGTGCCAGCAGCTTACCGGGGAGTTCACCCCTCCACTTT.

This rearrangement joins TRBV7-2 to TRBJ1-1; D unresolved. The CDR3 contains 13 residues. Germline-derived CDR1 and CDR2 are SGHTA and FQGNSA. V dropped 9 bases and J dropped 3 bases, with 14 bases sitting between them. The CDR3 bases are TGTGCCAGTTCCATCGGTCTGGACACTGAAGCTTTCTTT. Encoded protein: CASSIGLDTEAFF.

This rearrangement joins TRBV7-8 to TRBJ1-1; TRBD1 matches 8 bases. V shed 2 bases and J 4 bases; nucleotides not matched to a gene: 6. The CDR3 extends over 15 amino acids. Per the germline V gene, CDR1 is SGHVS and CDR2 is FQNEAQ. This CDR3 reads CASSLIQGAFTEAFF. The DNA of the CDR3 is TGTGCCAGCAGCTTAATTCAGGGGGCGTTCACTGAAGCTTTCTTT.

The genes are TRBV19 and TRBJ2-2, with D perhaps TRBD1 (6 bases). Germline V gene data show CDR1 as LNHDA and CDR2 as SQIVND (reference sequence). The CDR3 length is 15 residues. V lost 7 bases, J lost 2 bases, and 14 bases lay in between. CDR3 DNA: TGTGCCAGTAAGCCGGGACACATTAACACCGGGGAGCTGTTTTTT. Protein product: CASKPGHINTGELFF.

The chain links TRBV19 to TRBJ2-2; 10 nucleotides agree with TRBD1. Germline V CDR1 and CDR2: LNHDA, SQIVND (reference sequence). The V segment lost 3 bases and the J segment 6 bases; nucleotides outside the gene matches: 4. This CDR3 comprises 15 residues. The CDR3 loop is CASSIGTGVPGELFF. CDR3 sequence (DNA): TGTGCCAGTAGTATCGGGACAGGGGTTCCCGGGGAGCTGTTTTTT.

The V gene is TRBV11-3, the J gene TRBJ2-3, with a possible D match to TRBD2 (7 bases). The CDR3 spans 15 residues. The germline gives CDR1 SGHNT, CDR2 YENEEA. Trimming shortened V by 1 base and J by 3 bases, and 11 bases separated the two germline ends. CDR3 loop: CASSLAGGLTDTQYF. CDR3 coding DNA: TGTGCCAGCAGCTTAGCGGGGGGCCTTACAGATACGCAGTATTTT.

This chain joins TRBV7-2 and TRBJ1-6; 10 positions match TRBD1. Germline values: CDR1 SGHTA, CDR2 FQGNSA. Trimming took 3 bases from V and 9 from J; bases not matched to a gene: 11. The CDR3 consists of 17 residues. The CDR3 coding sequence is TGTGCCAGCAGCTTGAGAGGGACAGGGGATGGGGGTTCACCCCTCCACTTT. It is translated as CASSLRGTGDGGSPLHF.

The chain couples TRBV18 to TRBJ1-1; 9 nucleotides agree with TRBD1. Germline loops: CDR1 KGHSH, CDR2 LQKENI. V shed 5 bases, J shed 1 base, and the junction held 8 bases outside the gene matches. CDR3 length equals 16 residues. The CDR3 here is CASSAKTGGWNTEAFF. As DNA, the CDR3 is TGTGCCAGCTCAGCAAAAACAGGGGGCTGGAACACTGAAGCTTTCTTT.

This chain links TRBV9 with TRBJ2-5; no definite D call. Germline CDR1 is SGDLS and CDR2 is YYNGEE. The CDR3 covers 13 residues. V was clipped by 4 bases and J by 5 bases, with 12 bases between them. The CDR3 loop is CASSPARRETQYF. CDR3 sequence (DNA): TGTGCCAGCAGCCCTGCCCGTCGGGAGACCCAGTACTTC. Looking up the rest from reference TRBV9 and TRBJ2-5 gives the full variable domain: DSGVTQTPKHLITATGQRVTLRCSPRSGDLSVYWYQQSLDQGLQFLIQYYNGEERAKGNILERFSAQQFPDLHSELNLSSLELGDSALYFCASSPARRETQYFGPGTRLLVL.

This sequence joins TRBV7-2 and TRBJ2-2, with TRBD1 matching over 7 bases. Trimming at V came to 5 bases and at J to 6 bases, leaving 15 bases not matched to a gene. Germline V gene lookup returns CDR1 SGHTA and CDR2 FQGNSA. There are 17 residues in the CDR3. The DNA of the CDR3 is TGTGCCAGCAGCCTACGTTCGGGACAGTCCTTTCCCGGGGAGCTGTTTTTT. It yields the protein CASSLRSGQSFPGELFF.

The chain couples TRBV11-2 to TRBJ2-5; 14 bases align to TRBD2. The CDR3 totals 17 residues. Trimming at V came to 3 bases and at J to 2 bases, leaving 5 bases not matched to a gene. Per the germline V gene, CDR1 is SGHAT and CDR2 is FQNNGV. The CDR3, as DNA: TGTGCCAGCAGCTTGACTAGCGGGGGGGCCTGGCAAGAGACCCAGTACTTC. It specifies CASSLTSGGAWQETQYF.

Comments on this clone: The junction and the germline gene differ at one end; a read error may be behind it. The chain recombines TRBV20-1 with TRBJ1-1; no firm D call. Per germline, CDR1 DFQATT and CDR2 SNEGSKA (reference sequence). The length of the CDR3 is 10 residues. DNA of the CDR3: TGCAGTGCTAGAGATCTCGCGCTTTCTTTT. Its protein product is CSARDLALSF.

This chain joins TRBV7-8 and TRBJ2-5; 8 positions agree with TRBD2. There are 17 residues in the CDR3. Germline CDR1 SGHVS, CDR2 FQNEAQ. Trimming cost V 0 bases and J 2 bases; bases outside gene matches: 8. This chain's CDR3 is CASSLAILAANQETQYF. Here the CDR3 DNA reads TGTGCCAGCAGCTTAGCGATACTAGCGGCCAATCAAGAGACCCAGTACTTC. Filled out from reference TRBV7-8 and TRBJ2-5, the complete variable domain reads GAGVSQSPRYKVAKRGQDVALRCDPISGHVSLFWYQQALGQGPEFLTYFQNEAQLDKSGLPSDRFFAERPEGSVSTLKIQRTQQEDSAVYLCASSLAILAANQETQYFGPGTRLLVL.

CDR3 DNA: TGTGCCAGCAGTTCCGTAACAGGGGTAGGCACTGAAGCTTTCTTT. Translated: CASSSVTGVGTEAFF. This chain joins TRBV6-5 and TRBJ1-1, with 7 bases identical to TRBD1. After removal of 4 bases from V and 4 bases from J, the junction contained 9 bases not matched to a gene. Germline CDR1 and CDR2: MNHEY and SVGAGI. The CDR3 sequence is 15 residues long.

This clone is classed as medium-sized. The genes are TRBV11-2 and TRBJ2-7; 12 bases are a match to TRBD2. This CDR3 has 19 residues. Germline CDR1 SGHAT, CDR2 FQNNGV. The V and J ends lost 4 bases and 4 bases, in that order; junction bases with no gene match: 17. CDR3 sequence: CASSSSGLAGPENSYEQYF. The CDR3 nucleotides read TGTGCCAGCAGCTCCTCAGGACTAGCGGGGCCCGAGAATTCTTACGAGCAGTACTTC.

Here the CDR3 DNA reads TGTGCCACCAGCAGAGATTGGGGACATCAGGGCTACACCTTC. Translation gives CATSRDWGHQGYTF. The chain combines TRBV15 with TRBJ1-2, with a weak D call TRBD1 (6 bases). CDR1 is LNHNV and CDR2 is YYDKDF in the germline V gene (reference sequence). Trimming pared 0 bases from V and 8 bases from J, leaving 13 bases between. This CDR3 has 14 amino acids. Based on the CDR3 plus reference TRBV15 and TRBJ1-2, the full variable domain is DAMVIQNPRYQVTQFGKPVTLSCSQTLNHNVMYWYQQKSSQAPKLLFHYYDKDFNNEADTPDNFQSRRPNTSFCFLDIRSPGLGDTAMYLCATSRDWGHQGYTFGSGTRLTVV.

This sequence joins TRBV5-1 and TRBJ2-1; tentative D call: TRBD2 (6 bases). The V gene's germline CDR1 is SGHRS and CDR2 YFSETQ. The CDR3 has 14 amino acids. The ends were cut back, 4 bases at V and 4 bases at J, with 12 bases in the middle. This CDR3 reads CASSPPGEYNEQFF. CDR3 bases: TGCGCCAGCAGCCCTCCGGGGGAGTACAATGAGCAGTTCTTC.

As DNA, the CDR3 is TGTGCCAGCAGTGAAGCGGACAGGAGGGGCTACACCTTC. It specifies CASSEADRRGYTF. This chain uses TRBV6-5 with TRBJ1-2, with 7 positions matching TRBD1. The CDR3 is 13 residues long. Trimming took 5 bases from V and 8 from J; bases not matched to a gene: 8. Germline values: CDR1 MNHEY, CDR2 SVGAGI.

The rearrangement joins TRBV5-1 to TRBJ1-4; D is undetermined. Per the germline V gene, CDR1 is SGHRS and CDR2 is YFSETQ. CDR3 length equals 15 residues. The germline V and J ends were trimmed by 0 bases and 7 bases, with 13 bases remaining between them. The CDR3 here is CASSLAEVGVEKLFF. DNA for the CDR3: TGCGCCAGCAGCTTGGCCGAAGTAGGAGTTGAAAAACTGTTTTTT.

The chain is built from TRBV4-3 and TRBJ1-5; TRBD1 is a possible D gene (5 bases). There are 14 residues in the CDR3. Trimming removed 0 bases at V and 6 bases at J, with 9 bases between. CDR1 is LGHNA, CDR2 YSLEER, per germline. The CDR3 sequence: CASSQDRGTQPQHF. CDR3 in DNA: TGCGCCAGCAGCCAAGATCGGGGGACTCAGCCCCAGCATTTT.

The CDR3 sequence: CASSLVEINTEAFF. The DNA for the CDR3 is TGTGCCAGCAGCTTGGTAGAGATCAACACTGAAGCTTTCTTT. The V and J genes are TRBV5-6 and TRBJ1-1; D is undetermined. V lost 0 bases, J lost 2 bases, and 8 bases lay in between. The CDR3 is 14 residues long. Germline values: CDR1 SGHDT, CDR2 YYEEEE.

The rearrangement joins TRBV2 to TRBJ2-7, with no clear D. The V gene's germline CDR1 is SNHLY and CDR2 FYNNEI. Deletions cut 3 bases from V and 0 bases from J, with 9 bases between. The CDR3 is 14 amino acids. In DNA, the CDR3 is TGTGCCAGCAGTGACCGACAAAACTCCTACGAGCAGTACTTC. It translates to CASSDRQNSYEQYF. The complete variable domain, with remaining parts taken from reference TRBV2 and TRBJ2-7, reads EPEVTQTPSHQVTQMGQEVILRCVPISNHLYFYWYRQILGQKVEFLVSFYNNEISEKSEIFDDQFSVERPDGSNFTLKIRSTKLEDSAMYFCASSDRQNSYEQYFGPGTRLTVT.

This sequence joins TRBV9 and TRBJ2-3; 11 nucleotides align to TRBD2. Germline loops: CDR1 SGDLS, CDR2 YYNGEE. The CDR3 extends over 16 amino acids. The trim removed 3 bases at V and 1 base at J, leaving 4 bases unmatched. The CDR3 DNA is TGTGCCAGCAGCGCGACTAGCGGGGACCGCACAGATACGCAGTATTTT. This codes for CASSATSGDRTDTQYF.

This clone was detected once. V usage is TRBV20-1 and J usage is TRBJ1-2; D is uncertain. From germline, CDR1 is DFQATT and CDR2 SNEGSKA (reference sequence). CDR3 length: 11 amino acids. The V and J ends lost 5 bases and 4 bases respectively, with 8 bases between them. CDR3 sequence (DNA): TGCAGTGCTGATAGGAGCTATGGCTACACCTTC. Amino acid sequence: CSADRSYGYTF.

J is TRBJ1-1 and V is TRBV9; D uncertain. Trimming removed 0 bases at V and 0 bases at J, with 9 bases between. Germline V CDR1 and CDR2: SGDLS, YYNGEE. The length of the CDR3 is 15 residues. CDR3 in DNA: TGTGCCAGCAGCGTAGACCCGGGGATGAACACTGAAGCTTTCTTT. Translated: CASSVDPGMNTEAFF. The entire variable domain, with the rest obtained from reference TRBV9 and TRBJ1-1, is as follows: DSGVTQTPKHLITATGQRVTLRCSPRSGDLSVYWYQQSLDQGLQFLIQYYNGEERAKGNILERFSAQQFPDLHSELNLSSLELGDSALYFCASSVDPGMNTEAFFGQGTRLTVV.